This T cell receptor (beta chain) came from a study of blood T cells in healthy people across ages. There were healthy Caucasian individuals from Russia, aged about 6 to 95, serving as donors. V dropped 1 base and J dropped 8; count of bases not matched to a gene: 16. There are 18 residues in the CDR3. Through a sample-barcoded 5' primer and a J-beta primer mix, a second PCR was run for roughly 7 to 11 cycles. Every molecule of cDNA carried a tag from a template-switch adaptor with 12 random nucleotides. In TCRdb, the 5' RACE reads were re-called with MiXCR into one record per CDR3 protein. The sample shows 1.5 million to 2 million distinct CDR3 sequences, 28% of them seen only once.

The sequence was obtained from a woman aged 25 to 39 in good health. Source material: blood. This sequence joins TRBV12-3 or TRBV12-4 and TRBJ2-1, with 8 bases matching TRBD2. CDR3 DNA: TGTGCCAGCAGTTTAGGGCCTAGCGGGCGAACTAAGGAATATGAGCAGTTCTTC. Its protein product is CASSLGPSGRTKEYEQFF.